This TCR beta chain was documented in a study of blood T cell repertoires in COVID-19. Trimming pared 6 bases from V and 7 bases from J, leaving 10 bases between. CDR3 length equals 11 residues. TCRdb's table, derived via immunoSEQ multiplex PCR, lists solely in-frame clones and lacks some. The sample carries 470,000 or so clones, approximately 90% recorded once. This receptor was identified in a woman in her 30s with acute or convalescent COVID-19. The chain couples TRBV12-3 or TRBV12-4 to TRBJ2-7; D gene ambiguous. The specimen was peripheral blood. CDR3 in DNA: TGTGCCAGCAGCCACAGTCGGGAGCAGTACTTC. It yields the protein CASSHSREQYF.